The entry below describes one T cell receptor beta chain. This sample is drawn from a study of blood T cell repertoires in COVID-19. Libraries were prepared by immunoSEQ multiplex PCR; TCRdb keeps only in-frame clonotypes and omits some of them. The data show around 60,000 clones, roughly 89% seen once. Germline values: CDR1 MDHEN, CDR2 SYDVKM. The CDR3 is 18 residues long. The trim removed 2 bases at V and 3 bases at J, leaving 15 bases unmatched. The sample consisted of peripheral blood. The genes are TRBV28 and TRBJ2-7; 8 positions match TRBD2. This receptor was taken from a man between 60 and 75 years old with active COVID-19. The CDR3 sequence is CASSLVAWGGGKFYEQYF. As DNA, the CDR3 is TGTGCCAGCAGTTTAGTGGCTTGGGGCGGGGGGAAGTTCTACGAGCAGTACTTC.